Each of the 10 T cell receptor beta chains below was sequenced from the same sample in a study of blood T cell repertoires in COVID-19. Here immunoSEQ multiplex PCR was the method, and the copy in TCRdb shows in-frame clones only, minus some. The sample yields around 170,000 clones, 80% to 90% seen once. The sequenced sample consisted of peripheral blood. All receptors come from a man aged 30-40 years with active or convalescent COVID-19.

The chain recombines TRBV5-5 with TRBJ2-3, with 8 bases identical to TRBD2. V dropped 0 bases and J dropped 1; count of bases not matched to a gene: 4. The CDR3 length is 16 residues. The germline CDR1 and CDR2 sequences are SGHKS and YYEKEE (reference sequence). Here the CDR3 DNA reads TGTGCCAGCAGCTTGGAGCGAGCGGGGGGCACAGATACGCAGTATTTT. This codes for CASSLERAGGTDTQYF.

The chain links TRBV4-1 to TRBJ2-7, with 7 nucleotides matching TRBD1. Trimming removed 3 bases from V and 12 bases from J; junction bases left unmatched: 8. Germline-derived CDR1 and CDR2 are MGHRA and YSYEKL. The length of the CDR3 is 12 residues. The CDR3 nucleotides are TGCGCCAGCAGCCAGGCAGGGGGTGCAGTGTACTTC. Protein sequence: CASSQAGGAVYF.

About this clone itself: Without the conserved terminal phenylalanine or tryptophan, this CDR3 likely stems from a read error. Because the CDR3's place on the DNA is in doubt, the DNA is left out and the CDR3 is given as listed by TCRdb. CDR3 residues: CASSEAFSRTRSST. This chain links TRBV6-1 with TRBJ2-3; the DNA was not used to check the table's D call, TRBD2. The CDR3 is made up of 14 amino acids, end residues included. Germline lookup yields CDR1 MNHNS and CDR2 SASEGT.

This clone was seen once. The V gene is TRBV24-1, the J gene TRBJ2-7, with D perhaps matching TRBD1 (6 bases). This CDR3 is 14 amino acids long. Trimming took off 6 bases at V and 0 bases at J, with 11 bases between the two ends. Germline V gene lookup returns CDR1 KGHDR and CDR2 SFDVKD. The CDR3 here is CATSQGSLSYEQYF. The DNA for the CDR3 is TGTGCCACCAGTCAGGGGTCCCTCTCCTACGAGCAGTACTTC.

The chain uses TRBV19 and TRBJ1-5, with 7 bases identical to TRBD1. CDR3 size: 14 residues. The J segment lost 5 bases and the V segment lost 5 bases, leaving 6 bases of the junction unmatched. Germline assignment: CDR1 LNHDA and CDR2 SQIVND (reference sequence). The CDR3 nucleotides read TGTGCCAGTAGTGAACAGGGGAAAGATCAGCCCCAGCATTTT. The encoded protein is CASSEQGKDQPQHF.

Here the CDR3 DNA reads TGTGCCAGCAGTTTGAGCAGGGGAGAAGCTTTCTTT. Translation gives CASSLSRGEAFF. This chain connects TRBV12-3 or TRBV12-4 to TRBJ1-1, with D possibly TRBD1 on 6 matching bases. The V end was cut by 3 bases, the J end by 8 bases, with 10 bases between. The CDR3 totals 12 residues.

On this clone itself: Other DNA sequences in the sample encode the same CDR3. The chain is built from TRBV7-9 and TRBJ2-7, with 7 bases aligning to TRBD1. The germline V gene encodes CDR1 SEHNR and CDR2 FQNEAQ (reference sequence). Unmatched junction bases numbered 2, after V lost 1 base and J lost 2 bases. This CDR3 is built from 14 residues. Here the CDR3 reads CASSLGQGAYEQYV. The CDR3 nucleotides read TGTGCCAGCAGCTTAGGCCAGGGGGCCTACGAGCAGTACGTC.

This sequence joins TRBV3-1 (or the pseudogene TRBV3-2) and TRBJ2-7; D gene uncertain. The CDR3 loop spans 12 amino acids. V lost 8 bases, J lost 1 base, and 9 bases lay in between. Germline loops: CDR1 LGHDT, CDR2 YNNKEL (reference sequence). The DNA for the CDR3 is TGTGCCAGCGGCCCCGGTTCCTACGAGCAGTACTTC. Translation gives CASGPGSYEQYF.

This clone was observed a handful of times. This chain links TRBV19 with TRBJ2-1, with TRBD2 as a possible D gene (6 bases). CDR1 and CDR2 from the germline V gene are LNHDA and SQIVND (reference sequence). The CDR3 is made up of 16 amino acids. The ends were cut back, 1 base at V and 0 bases at J, with 10 bases in the middle. CDR3: CASSIGRESSYNEQFF. CDR3 nucleotides: TGTGCCAGTAGTATAGGGAGGGAGAGCTCCTACAATGAGCAGTTCTTC.

This chain uses TRBV7-2 with TRBJ2-1; 9 bases agree with TRBD1. V dropped 3 bases and J dropped 2; count of bases not matched to a gene: 2. The CDR3 consists of 15 residues. The germline V gene encodes CDR1 SGHTA and CDR2 FQGNSA. CDR3 bases: TGTGCCAGCAGCTTCGACAGGGGGACCTACAATGAGCAGTTCTTC. Encoded protein: CASSFDRGTYNEQFF. Complete variable domain (other parts from reference TRBV7-2 and TRBJ2-1): GAGVSQSPSNKVTEKGKDVELRCDPISGHTALYWYRQSLGQGLEFLIYFQGNSAPDKSGLPSDRFSAERTGGSVSTLTIQRTQQEDSAVYLCASSFDRGTYNEQFFGPGTRLTVL.